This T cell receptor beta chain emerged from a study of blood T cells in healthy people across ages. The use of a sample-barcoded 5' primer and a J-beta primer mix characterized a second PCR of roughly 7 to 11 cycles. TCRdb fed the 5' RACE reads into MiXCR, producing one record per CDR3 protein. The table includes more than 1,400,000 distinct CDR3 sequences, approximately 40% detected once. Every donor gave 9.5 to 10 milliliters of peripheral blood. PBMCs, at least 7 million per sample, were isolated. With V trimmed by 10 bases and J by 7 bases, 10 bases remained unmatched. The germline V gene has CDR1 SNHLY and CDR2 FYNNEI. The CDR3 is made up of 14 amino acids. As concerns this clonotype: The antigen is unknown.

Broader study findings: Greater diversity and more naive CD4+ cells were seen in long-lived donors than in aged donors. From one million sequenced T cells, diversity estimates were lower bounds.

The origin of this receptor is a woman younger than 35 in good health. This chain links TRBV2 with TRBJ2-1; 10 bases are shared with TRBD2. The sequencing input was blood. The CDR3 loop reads CANRIAGGENEQFF. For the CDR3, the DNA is TGTGCCAACAGAATAGCGGGAGGCGAGAATGAGCAGTTCTTC.